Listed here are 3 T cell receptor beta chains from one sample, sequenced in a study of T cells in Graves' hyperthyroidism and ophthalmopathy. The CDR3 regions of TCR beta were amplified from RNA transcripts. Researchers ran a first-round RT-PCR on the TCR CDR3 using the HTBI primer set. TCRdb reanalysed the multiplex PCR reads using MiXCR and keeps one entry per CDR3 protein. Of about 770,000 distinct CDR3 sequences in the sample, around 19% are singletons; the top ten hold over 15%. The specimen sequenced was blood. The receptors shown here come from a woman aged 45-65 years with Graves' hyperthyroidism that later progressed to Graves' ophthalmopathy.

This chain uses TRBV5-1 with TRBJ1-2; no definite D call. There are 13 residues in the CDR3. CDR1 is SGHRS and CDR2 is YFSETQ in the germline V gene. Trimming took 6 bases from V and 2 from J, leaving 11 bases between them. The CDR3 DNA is TGCGCCAGCAACGACGAAAGGAACTATGGCTACACCTTC. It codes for CASNDERNYGYTF.

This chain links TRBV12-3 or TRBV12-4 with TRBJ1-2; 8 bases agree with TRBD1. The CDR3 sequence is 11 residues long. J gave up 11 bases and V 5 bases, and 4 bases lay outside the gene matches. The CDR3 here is CASSHRTGYTF. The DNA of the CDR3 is TGTGCCAGCAGTCACCGGACAGGGTACACCTTC.

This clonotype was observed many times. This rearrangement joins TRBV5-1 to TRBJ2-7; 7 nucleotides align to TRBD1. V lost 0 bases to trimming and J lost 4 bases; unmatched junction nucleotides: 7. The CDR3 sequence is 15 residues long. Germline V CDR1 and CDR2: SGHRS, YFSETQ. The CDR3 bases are TGCGCCAGCAGCTTGGAATACAGGGGACCTTACGAGCAGTACTTC. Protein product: CASSLEYRGPYEQYF.